What follows are 2 T cell receptor beta chains derived from one specimen sequenced in a study of cytomegalovirus exposure and HLA in healthy donors. PCR involved 60 Vbeta and 13 Jbeta primers. Profiled with immunoSEQ multiplex PCR; TCRdb holds only in-frame clones, not every one. The sample features about 130,000 clones, with about 1.5% in its top ten. What was sequenced was PBMCs. The source is a woman aged 40 to 55 in good health and CMV-seropositive.

The chain couples TRBV6-5 to TRBJ1-1; D perhaps matches TRBD1 (6 bases). The CDR3 is 15 amino acids. Trimming removed 0 bases at V and 4 bases at J, with 12 bases between. Germline assignment: CDR1 MNHEY and CDR2 SVGAGI. CDR3 nucleotide sequence: TGTGCCAGCAGTTACTCGATTAGGGGGGGCACTGAAGCTTTCTTT. The encoded protein is CASSYSIRGGTEAFF.

This rearrangement joins TRBV5-1 to TRBJ2-1, with D perhaps TRBD2 (6 bases). The CDR3 has 16 residues. The V gene lost 3 bases and the J gene lost 3 bases, with 16 bases spanning the gap. Germline V gene sequence: CDR1 SGHRS, CDR2 YFSETQ. CDR3: CASSSAVRGGYNEQFF. The CDR3 region has the DNA TGCGCCAGCAGCTCCGCCGTGAGGGGAGGCTACAATGAGCAGTTCTTC.